Below are 22 T cell receptor beta chains sequenced from a single sample in a study of blood T cell repertoires in COVID-19. TCRdb's copy holds only in-frame clones and misses some; the assay was immunoSEQ multiplex PCR. Among 160,000 or so clones listed, approximately 81% were seen once. The sequencing input was PBMCs or T cells enriched from blood (not recorded which). The receptors shown here come from a man aged 55-75 years who had recovered from COVID-19.

The chain employs TRBV19 and TRBJ1-6; 8 positions agree with TRBD1. V trimming: 0 bases; J trimming: 7 bases; junction bases outside the gene matches: 11. Germline lookup yields CDR1 LNHDA and CDR2 SQIVND (reference sequence). The CDR3 consists of 18 residues. CDR3 loop: CASSIDRGLRDRNSPLHF. CDR3 DNA: TGTGCCAGTAGTATAGATCGAGGCCTCCGGGACAGGAATTCACCCCTCCACTTT.

The V and J genes are TRBV5-1 and TRBJ2-3, with 10 bases aligning to TRBD1. CDR3 size: 18 residues. The germline V gene encodes CDR1 SGHRS and CDR2 YFSETQ. V trimming: 4 bases; J trimming: 4 bases; junction bases outside the gene matches: 15. The DNA for the CDR3 is TGCGCCAGCAGCCGAGCTATTTCGGGACAGGGGTTGGCAGATACGCAGTATTTT. Translation: CASSRAISGQGLADTQYF.

DNA of the CDR3: TGTGCCAGCAGCCTGTATGGACAGGGGGCTGAAAAACTGTTTTTT. This gives the protein CASSLYGQGAEKLFF. V and J are TRBV5-4 and TRBJ1-4; 11 bases align to TRBD1. CDR1 SGHNT and CDR2 YYREEE come from the germline V gene (reference sequence). With 4 bases clipped from V and 7 bases from J, the junction kept 6 bases outside the gene matches. This CDR3 comprises 15 residues.

The chain combines TRBV30 with TRBJ1-6; D possibly corresponds to TRBD1 (6 bases). CDR1 is GTSNPN, CDR2 SVGIG, per germline (reference sequence). The CDR3 runs 15 residues. Trimming took off 4 bases at V and 7 bases at J, with 17 bases between the two ends. Here the CDR3 reads CAWTKIGQTNSPLHF. The CDR3 nucleotides are TGTGCCTGGACCAAGATCGGACAGACAAATTCACCCCTCCACTTT.

The rearrangement links TRBV12-5 to TRBJ2-3, with TRBD2 matching over 9 bases. The J segment lost 0 bases and the V segment lost 1 base, leaving 5 bases of the junction unmatched. CDR1 and CDR2 from the germline V gene are LGHNT and FRNRAP. The CDR3 spans 17 residues. The CDR3 protein is CASGLGRGGASTDTQYF. The CDR3 DNA is TGTGCTAGTGGTTTGGGACGCGGGGGGGCTAGCACAGATACGCAGTATTTT.

The chain recombines TRBV2 with TRBJ2-6; the D is unclear. Germline V gives CDR1 SNHLY, CDR2 FYNNEI. CDR3 length: 16 amino acids. V was clipped by 7 bases and J by 2 bases, with 15 bases between them. CDR3 coding DNA: TGTGCCAGCACTTCTAACTCTGGTGCTGGGGCCAACGTCCTGACTTTC. Translating it yields CASTSNSGAGANVLTF. The variable domain in full, with the rest retrieved from reference TRBV2 and TRBJ2-6, is EPEVTQTPSHQVTQMGQEVILRCVPISNHLYFYWYRQILGQKVEFLVSFYNNEISEKSEIFDDQFSVERPDGSNFTLKIRSTKLEDSAMYFCASTSNSGAGANVLTFGAGSRLTVL.

The rearrangement links TRBV3-1 (or the pseudogene TRBV3-2) to TRBJ2-5; TRBD1 matches at 8 bases. Trimming at V came to 2 bases and at J to 2 bases, leaving 4 bases not matched to a gene. CDR1 and CDR2 from the germline V gene are LGHDT and YNNKEL (reference sequence). The CDR3 has 15 residues. Here the CDR3 DNA reads TGTGCCAGCAGCCAAATCCGGGACAGGCAAGAGACCCAGTACTTC. It codes for CASSQIRDRQETQYF.

This clone was seen a few times. The rearrangement uses TRBV19 and TRBJ1-6; D is perhaps TRBD1 (6 bases). Trimming left V 6 bases short and J 7 bases short, with 16 bases between. The CDR3 has 15 amino acids. CDR1 is LNHDA and CDR2 is SQIVND in the germline V gene (reference sequence). The CDR3 loop is CASSNSGDTNSPLHF. CDR3 DNA sequence: TGTGCCAGTAGCAACTCCGGGGACACAAATTCACCCCTCCACTTT.

J is TRBJ2-7 and V is TRBV10-1, with 11 bases identical to TRBD2. Germline lookup yields CDR1 WNHNN and CDR2 SYGVQD (reference sequence). V lost 6 bases, J lost 4 bases, and 2 bases stayed unmatched. The CDR3 has 13 amino acids. The CDR3 DNA follows: TGCGCCAGCAGGCTAGCGGGAGGTTACGAGCAGTACTTC. Translation gives CASRLAGGYEQYF.

This sequence joins TRBV5-3 and TRBJ2-7; 10 positions match TRBD1. TRBV5-3 is an ORF for which the function is uncertain. V lost 6 bases and J lost 3; bases outside the gene matches: 3. This CDR3 has 13 amino acids. The CDR3 DNA reads TGTGCCAGAAATAGGACAGGGGGCTACGAGCAGTACTTC. Translation: CARNRTGGYEQYF.

The chain employs TRBV7-2 and TRBJ1-3; D uncertain. The CDR3 consists of 14 residues. Looked up from germline, CDR1 is SGHTA and CDR2 is FQGNSA. Trimming stripped 2 bases from V and 0 bases from J, with 5 bases between. The CDR3 sequence is CASSLIVSGNTIYF. DNA of the CDR3: TGTGCCAGCAGCTTAATCGTCTCTGGAAACACCATATATTTT.

The chain uses TRBV11-2 and TRBJ2-2; maybe TRBD1 (6 bases). The CDR3 spans 15 residues. The V gene's germline CDR1 is SGHAT and CDR2 FQNNGV. The V and J ends lost 2 bases and 5 bases respectively, with 12 bases between them. Here the CDR3 DNA reads TGTGCCAGCAGCTTAAGACAGGCTCGGACCGGGGAGCTGTTTTTT. Residues: CASSLRQARTGELFF.

The CDR3 region has the DNA TGTGCCAGCAAGCGAGTGGATTCACCCCTCCACTTT. Translated, it gives CASKRVDSPLHF. The rearrangement links TRBV6-5 to TRBJ1-6; D uncertain. Trimming pared 7 bases from V and 8 bases from J, leaving 9 bases between. Germline V gives CDR1 MNHEY, CDR2 SVGAGI. The CDR3 sequence is 12 residues long.

The genes are TRBV7-2 and TRBJ2-7; D possibly corresponds to TRBD1 (6 bases). There are 15 residues in the CDR3. The germline gives CDR1 SGHTA, CDR2 FQGNSA. V shed 5 bases and J shed 1 base, with 15 bases lying between them. CDR3 nucleotides: TGTGCCAGCAGCCCCCAGACAGGCATTTCCTACGAGCAGTACTTC. Protein sequence: CASSPQTGISYEQYF.

The chain joins TRBV6-2 or TRBV6-3 to TRBJ2-7, with 12 bases lining up with TRBD1. CDR3 length: 15 residues. Per the germline V gene, CDR1 is MNHEY and CDR2 is SVGEGT. V was clipped by 2 bases and J by 7 bases; unmatched bases: 6. The CDR3 sequence: CASSYPGQGAWEQYF. DNA for the CDR3: TGTGCCAGCAGTTACCCGGGACAGGGGGCTTGGGAGCAGTACTTC.

The chain links TRBV19 to TRBJ2-5, with 15 bases identical to TRBD2. The V gene end was trimmed by 6 bases and the J gene end by 3 bases; junction bases not matched to a gene: 2. The germline V gene has CDR1 LNHDA and CDR2 SQIVND (reference sequence). CDR3 length equals 15 residues. The CDR3 DNA reads as TGTGCCAGTAGAAGGACTAGCGGGGGGGAAGAGACCCAGTACTTC. Translation: CASRRTSGGEETQYF.

The CDR3 DNA reads as TGTGCCAGCAGTTCCGGGGGACAGTCCTATGGCTACACCTTC. Its protein product is CASSSGGQSYGYTF. This chain links TRBV7-9 with TRBJ1-2, with 7 bases aligning to TRBD1. The V gene's germline CDR1 is SEHNR and CDR2 FQNEAQ (reference sequence). V lost 6 bases and J lost 4; bases outside the gene matches: 8. The CDR3 is made up of 14 amino acids.

This sequence joins TRBV6-5 and TRBJ1-4; 9 nucleotides align to TRBD1. J gave up 11 bases and V 5 bases, and 3 bases lay outside the gene matches. The CDR3 length is 12 residues. CDR1 and CDR2 from the germline V gene are MNHEY and SVGAGI. DNA of the CDR3: TGTGCCAGCAGTCAGACAGGGGGGAAACTGTTTTTT. Amino acid sequence: CASSQTGGKLFF.

CDR3 loop: CASSPFTGGNTEAFF. The CDR3 coding sequence is TGCGCCAGCAGCCCATTCACAGGGGGGAACACTGAAGCTTTCTTT. The J gene is TRBJ1-1, the V gene TRBV5-1, with 8 bases that match TRBD1. The V segment lost 4 bases and the J segment 1 base; nucleotides outside the gene matches: 6. This CDR3 contains 15 residues. Germline CDR1 is SGHRS and CDR2 is YFSETQ.

This clone was found once. The rearrangement uses TRBV3-1 (or the pseudogene TRBV3-2) and TRBJ2-1; D possibly corresponds to TRBD2 (8 bases). V shed 4 bases and J shed 5 bases, with 18 bases lying between them. CDR1 is LGHDT, CDR2 YNNKEL, per germline (reference sequence). The CDR3 has 16 residues. In DNA, the CDR3 is TGTGCCAGCAGCCTCGATAGGGGGCGGGGGGACAATGAGCAGTTCTTC. Translation gives CASSLDRGRGDNEQFF.

The chain carries TRBV20-1 and TRBJ1-1; no definite D call. Germline V CDR1 and CDR2: DFQATT, SNEGSKA (reference sequence). Deletions cut 3 bases from V and 2 bases from J, with 7 bases between. This CDR3 has 12 amino acids. This CDR3 reads CSASGENTEAFF. The CDR3 region has the DNA TGCAGTGCTAGTGGAGAAAACACTGAAGCTTTCTTT.

V and J are TRBV18 and TRBJ1-4; no definite D call. Trimming stripped 6 bases from V and 6 bases from J, with 14 bases between. Germline CDR1 is KGHSH and CDR2 is LQKENI. This CDR3 comprises 14 residues. CDR3 sequence reads: CASSQGGRDEKLFF. The CDR3 DNA reads TGTGCCAGCTCGCAAGGAGGGCGGGATGAAAAACTGTTTTTT.